This TCR beta chain stems from a study of blood T cell repertoires in COVID-19. Study-level background: Sites across the United States, Italy and Spain contributed samples from acute and convalescent COVID-19. Sources were T cells, B-cell-depleted T cells, or PBMCs; the material itself was cDNA or gDNA.

Assay used: immunoSEQ multiplex PCR; TCRdb lists only in-frame clones, some missing. Altogether about 150,000 clones are present, approximately 80% being singletons, with the ten largest covering roughly 13%. This TCR was sampled from a man in his 60s with active or convalescent COVID-19. The sample was peripheral blood.

The CDR3 sequence is CASSPGEARTYEQYF. CDR3 sequence (DNA): TGTGCCAGCAGCCCGGGTGAGGCCAGAACCTACGAGCAGTACTTC. The V call is TRBV5-4, the J call TRBJ2-7; D is undetermined. Germline V CDR1 and CDR2: SGHNT, YYREEE (reference sequence). V was cut by 4 bases and J by 2 bases, with 16 bases left in between. This CDR3 has 15 residues.